This T cell receptor beta chain appears in the sequencing data of a study of T cells in localized non-small cell lung cancer. Assay used: immunoSEQ multiplex PCR; TCRdb lists only in-frame clones, some missing. The table has around 990 clones, approximately 24% seen once; the top ten hold 25% to 35%. CDR1 and CDR2 (germline): LNHNV, YYDKDF (reference sequence). The length of the CDR3 is 15 residues. The trim removed 1 base at V and 4 bases at J, leaving 1 base unmatched. Details on this clone: As yet, its antigen is unknown.

Whole-study results and caveats: Peak T cell clonality was found in uninvolved adjacent lung, exceeding tumor. The appearance of a median approximately 57 of the top 100 tumor clones was seen in adjacent lung. The study sequenced only one region of the tumor. As a result, intratumor heterogeneity could not be excluded and remains possible.

The V and J genes are TRBV15 and TRBJ2-5, with 12 bases fitting TRBD2. The clonotype comes from a male donor aged 60 or older with stage III squamous cell lung carcinoma. The sample in question was lung tumor tissue, obtained before any cancer treatment. In nucleotides, the CDR3 is TGTGCCACCAGCAGAGCGACTAGCGGGGGAGAGACCCAGTACTTC. Amino acid sequence: CATSRATSGGETQYF.